This T cell receptor (beta chain) derives from a study of T cells in Graves' hyperthyroidism and ophthalmopathy. Amplification yielded TCR beta CDR3 regions, with RNA transcripts as the source. The HTBI primer set served for first-round RT-PCR of the TCR CDR3. In TCRdb, the multiplex PCR reads were re-called with MiXCR into one record per CDR3 protein. The sample holds 600,000 to 700,000 distinct CDR3 sequences, around 15% seen once. Regarding this clonotype: This sequence may be a read error, since a much larger clone differs from it by one base.

The V end was cut by 0 bases, the J end by 3 bases, with 18 bases between. The germline CDR1 and CDR2 sequences are SGHNT and YYREEE (reference sequence). The CDR3 has 17 residues. The sample taken for sequencing was blood. The V and J genes are TRBV5-4 and TRBJ1-1; a possible D gene is TRBD1 (5 bases). This receptor was taken from a woman aged 40 to 50 with Graves' ophthalmopathy. CDR3: CASSLEATRGLDTEAFF. The CDR3 DNA sequence: TGTGCCAGCAGCTTGGAAGCGACAAGGGGTCTGGACACTGAAGCTTTCTTT. The variable domain in full, completed from reference TRBV5-4 and TRBJ1-1, reads ETGVTQSPTHLIKTRGQQVTLRCSSQSGHNTVSWYQQALGQGPQFIFQYYREEENGRGNFPPRFSGLQFPNYSSELNVNALELDDSALYLCASSLEATRGLDTEAFFGQGTRLTVV.